The 28 T cell receptor beta chains presented below share a single source sample, sequenced in a study of blood T cells in healthy people across ages. Then a second PCR, running roughly 6 to 11 cycles, was carried out with a sample-barcoded 5' primer and a J-beta primer mix. TCRdb used MiXCR to reprocess the 5' RACE reads, holding one entry per CDR3 protein. This table holds some 1.8 million distinct CDR3 sequences, 35% to 50% found once. The sequenced material came from blood. The source is a human donor in good health.

This sequence joins TRBV7-7 and TRBJ2-2; D ambiguous. V lost 5 bases to trimming and J lost 7 bases, with 14 bases between them. The CDR3 runs to 14 residues. Germline assignment: CDR1 SSHAT and CDR2 FNYEAQ (reference sequence). CDR3 region: CASSPDLFVGELFF. CDR3 nucleotides: TGTGCCAGCAGCCCCGACCTGTTTGTCGGGGAGCTGTTTTTT.

The chain uses TRBV2 and TRBJ2-5, with D perhaps TRBD2 (6 bases). Trimming cost V 5 bases and J 4 bases, with 14 bases left between them. This CDR3 is 14 amino acids long. Looked up from germline, CDR1 is SNHLY and CDR2 is FYNNEI. This CDR3 reads CASSPSVGGETQYF. The DNA for the CDR3 is TGTGCCAGCAGTCCCAGCGTGGGGGGAGAGACCCAGTACTTC.

The V and J genes are TRBV20-1 and TRBJ1-1; 10 nucleotides line up with TRBD1. The CDR3 is 15 amino acids. Per germline, CDR1 DFQATT and CDR2 SNEGSKA (reference sequence). The ends lost 0 bases at V and 4 bases at J; junction bases unmatched: 5. CDR3 nucleotides: TGCAGTGCTAGAGAACCCCGGACAGGGGGCACTGAAGCTTTCTTT. Protein: CSAREPRTGGTEAFF.

This clonotype appeared many times. This rearrangement joins TRBV5-1 to TRBJ1-2; D gene unclear. The V and J ends lost 0 bases and 5 bases respectively, with 11 bases between them. This CDR3 has 14 residues. CDR1 and CDR2 from the germline V gene are SGHRS and YFSETQ. CDR3 coding DNA: TGCGCCAGCAGCTTGGAATTGGTCAGTTATGGCTACACCTTC. It encodes CASSLELVSYGYTF.

Concerning this clonotype: Sequence at one end of the junction differs from germline and may be a read error. The chain is built from TRBV28 and TRBJ2-1; D not certain. Germline V gives CDR1 MDHEN, CDR2 SYDVKM. The CDR3 is made up of 14 amino acids. In DNA, the CDR3 is TGTGCCACCAGTGAGGTTAGCTCCTACAATGAGCAGTTCTTC. It yields the protein CATSEVSSYNEQFF.

This clonotype came up a few times. This chain connects TRBV20-1 to TRBJ2-3; D is ambiguous. Trimming stripped 7 bases from V and 0 bases from J, with 14 bases between. CDR1 is DFQATT, CDR2 SNEGSKA, per germline (reference sequence). CDR3 length: 14 residues. In DNA, the CDR3 is TGCAGTGTAAACTTACTTCATAGCACAGATACGCAGTATTTT. This translates into CSVNLLHSTDTQYF.

This clonotype was counted a few times. The rearrangement links TRBV29-1 to TRBJ2-3; D is possibly TRBD2 (6 bases). Germline CDR1 is SQVTM and CDR2 is ANQGSEA. The CDR3 runs 18 residues. V was shortened by 5 bases and J by 0 bases, with 24 bases between the two germline ends. CDR3 coding DNA: TGCAGCGTTTTCTCCTACATATCGATTGGGGGGAGCACAGATACGCAGTATTTT. Translated, it gives CSVFSYISIGGSTDTQYF.

The chain recombines TRBV20-1 with TRBJ2-3, with TRBD2 identical over 8 bases. Unmatched junction bases numbered 8, after V lost 2 bases and J lost 7 bases. The CDR3 contains 14 residues. The V gene's germline CDR1 is DFQATT and CDR2 SNEGSKA (reference sequence). The CDR3 region is CSARSRGGTNTQYF. CDR3 bases: TGCAGTGCTAGATCTCGGGGGGGCACGAATACGCAGTATTTT.

The chain combines TRBV7-8 with TRBJ2-5, with TRBD2 matching 9 bases. CDR1 is SGHVS and CDR2 is FQNEAQ in the germline V gene. This CDR3 comprises 17 residues. J gave up 4 bases and V 1 base, and 10 bases lay outside the gene matches. CDR3 in amino acids: CASSLGSAGGPGETQYF. In DNA, the CDR3 is TGTGCCAGCAGCTTAGGATCGGCGGGGGGGCCGGGAGAGACCCAGTACTTC.

This clonotype has just one count. V gene TRBV6-1 combines with J gene TRBJ2-7; D gene uncertain. V was clipped by 2 bases and J by 4 bases, with 9 bases between them. The CDR3 has 13 residues. Per the germline V gene, CDR1 is MNHNS and CDR2 is SASEGT. The CDR3 region has the DNA TGTGCCAGCAGTGAAACTCCCGAGTACGAGCAGTACTTC. Translated: CASSETPEYEQYF.

DNA of the CDR3: TGTGCCAGCAGCTCCCGGGGGGGCCATGAGCAGTTCTTC. Encoded protein: CASSSRGGHEQFF. The chain couples TRBV7-2 to TRBJ2-1; 8 positions agree with TRBD2. Germline values: CDR1 SGHTA, CDR2 FQGNSA. The CDR3 has 13 residues. V was pared by 4 bases and J by 8 bases, with 4 bases of the junction left unmatched.

The V and J genes are TRBV5-1 and TRBJ1-2; D uncertain. Germline V gives CDR1 SGHRS, CDR2 YFSETQ. V lost 0 bases and J 10 bases, leaving 16 bases between the germline ends. The CDR3 is 14 residues long. This CDR3 is CASSLGPGLDDYTF. The CDR3 DNA reads as TGCGCCAGCAGCTTGGGTCCCGGTTTGGATGACTACACCTTC.

This sequence joins TRBV4-2 and TRBJ1-1, with D possibly matching TRBD1 (6 bases). Germline values: CDR1 LGHNA, CDR2 YNFKEQ. Trimming removed 1 base from V and 11 bases from J, with 17 bases in between. This CDR3 has 14 residues. The CDR3 reads CASSQVGTPHLAFF. For the CDR3, the DNA is TGTGCCAGCAGCCAAGTTGGGACACCTCATTTGGCTTTCTTT.

This clonotype was seen a handful of times. The rearrangement joins TRBV10-3 to TRBJ2-5; 13 bases match TRBD2. The CDR3 has 20 amino acids. From germline, CDR1 is ENHRY and CDR2 SYGVKD. Germline trimming cut 6 bases from V and 1 base from J; bases unmatched to any gene: 17. The CDR3 sequence is CAISARVAGTSGESQETQYF. The DNA of the CDR3 is TGTGCCATCAGCGCCCGGGTCGCCGGGACTAGCGGGGAGTCCCAAGAGACCCAGTACTTC.

This clonotype was counted between two and nine times. V is TRBV12-3 or TRBV12-4 and J is TRBJ2-1, with 12 positions matching TRBD2. The CDR3 has 15 residues. Germline trimming cut 3 bases from V and 8 bases from J; bases unmatched to any gene: 5. The chain's CDR3 is CASSFILAGGDEQFF. The CDR3 DNA reads TGTGCCAGCAGTTTTATACTAGCGGGGGGTGATGAGCAGTTCTTC.

This sequence joins TRBV24-1 and TRBJ2-5, with D possibly being TRBD1 (8 bases). From germline, CDR1 is KGHDR and CDR2 SFDVKD. Deletions cut 4 bases from V and 11 bases from J, with 19 bases between. This CDR3 spans 14 amino acids. The CDR3 DNA reads as TGTGCCACCAGTGAACCAGGGGGCGCGGGGGAGCAGTACTTC. Translated, it gives CATSEPGGAGEQYF.

This clonotype was counted once. This chain links TRBV9 with TRBJ1-1, with D perhaps matching TRBD1 (6 bases). V was shortened by 0 bases and J by 5 bases, with 20 bases between the two germline ends. CDR1 and CDR2 (germline): SGDLS, YYNGEE. This CDR3 has 17 amino acids. CDR3 loop: CASSVGPGTSSGTEAFF. In DNA form, the CDR3 reads TGTGCCAGCAGCGTAGGTCCCGGGACAAGTTCAGGGACTGAAGCTTTCTTT.

This clonotype was detected a few times. This sequence joins TRBV7-6 and TRBJ1-2; TRBD1 matches 7 bases. The germline CDR1 and CDR2 sequences are SGHVS and FNYEAQ. The CDR3 runs 15 residues. V gave up 2 bases and J gave up 3 bases; unmatched junction bases: 6. The CDR3: CASSLSGRGDYGYTF. The CDR3 DNA sequence: TGTGCCAGCAGCTTATCAGGCAGGGGGGACTATGGCTACACCTTC.

The chain is built from TRBV27 and TRBJ2-7, with D possibly being TRBD1 (6 bases). Germline V lookup: CDR1 MNHEY, CDR2 SMNVEV (reference sequence). This CDR3 has 15 amino acids. V was pared by 4 bases and J by 2 bases, with 15 bases between. This CDR3 reads CASSSPTGRAYEQYF. The CDR3 coding sequence is TGTGCCAGCAGTTCACCAACAGGGCGAGCCTACGAGCAGTACTTC.

In its sample, this clonotype was seen a few times. The rearrangement uses TRBV7-2 and TRBJ1-5, with D tentatively TRBD1 (5 bases). Germline V gene data show CDR1 as SGHTA and CDR2 as FQGNSA. Trimming removed 3 bases from V and 0 bases from J, with 9 bases in between. CDR3 length equals 15 residues. The CDR3 sequence is CASSLEGHSNQPQHF. The CDR3 bases are TGTGCCAGCAGCTTGGAGGGGCATAGCAATCAGCCCCAGCATTTT.

This clonotype was counted between two and nine times. The J gene is TRBJ1-5, the V gene TRBV30, with D possibly TRBD1 on 5 matching bases. The CDR3 runs to 11 residues. Germline CDR1 GTSNPN, CDR2 SVGIG (reference sequence). V was clipped by 2 bases and J by 7 bases, with 6 bases between them. Here the CDR3 DNA reads TGTGCCTGGAGTAAGGGGCAGCCCCAGCATTTT. Protein product: CAWSKGQPQHF.

The chain couples TRBV18 to TRBJ1-5, with D hard to call. This CDR3 is 13 amino acids long. V was trimmed by 3 bases and J by 10 bases, leaving 13 bases between them. Per germline, CDR1 KGHSH and CDR2 LQKENI. CDR3 bases: TGTGCCAGCTCACCCCTAGACACTCAACCCCAGCATTTT. Residues: CASSPLDTQPQHF. The entire variable domain, with the rest obtained from reference TRBV18 and TRBJ1-5, is as follows: NAGVMQNPRHLVRRRGQEARLRCSPMKGHSHVYWYRQLPEEGLKFMVYLQKENIIDESGMPKERFSAEFPKEGPSILRIQQVVRGDSAAYFCASSPLDTQPQHFGDGTRLSIL.

The chain is built from TRBV6-2 or TRBV6-3 and TRBJ2-3; 12 bases are a match to TRBD2. The V gene end was trimmed by 5 bases and the J gene end by 11 bases; junction bases not matched to a gene: 17. The CDR3 loop spans 17 amino acids. CDR1 MNHEY and CDR2 SVGEGT come from the germline V gene. CDR3 region: CASSDPGTSGLIYGQYF. The DNA for the CDR3 is TGTGCCAGCAGTGACCCCGGGACTAGCGGGCTCATTTACGGGCAGTATTTT.

This clonotype was seen a few times. The CDR3 loop reads CAIREGTGGNSPLHF. In nucleotides, the CDR3 is TGTGCCATCAGAGAAGGGACAGGTGGTAACTCACCCCTCCACTTT. The chain uses TRBV10-3 and TRBJ1-6, with TRBD1 identical over 8 bases. With 6 bases clipped from V and 10 bases from J, the junction kept 11 bases outside the gene matches. The CDR3 runs to 15 residues. Germline V gene lookup returns CDR1 ENHRY and CDR2 SYGVKD.

The chain carries TRBV29-1 and TRBJ2-5; the D gene is possibly TRBD2 (7 bases). The germline V gene has CDR1 SQVTM and CDR2 ANQGSEA. Trimming pared 3 bases from V and 5 bases from J, leaving 19 bases between. There are 15 residues in the CDR3. This CDR3 is CSVERPPGRGETQYF. The DNA for the CDR3 is TGCAGCGTTGAGAGGCCCCCGGGGAGGGGGGAGACCCAGTACTTC. Supplemented by reference TRBV29-1 and TRBJ2-5, the full variable domain reads SAVISQKPSRDICQRGTSLTIQCQVDSQVTMMFWYRQQPGQSLTLIATANQGSEATYESGFVIDKFPISRPNLTFSTLTVSNMSPEDSSIYLCSVERPPGRGETQYFGPGTRLLVL.

This clonotype turned up a few times. This chain joins TRBV7-9 and TRBJ2-5; TRBD1 aligns across 10 bases. The V gene end was trimmed by 0 bases and the J gene end by 5 bases; junction bases not matched to a gene: 6. The germline V gene encodes CDR1 SEHNR and CDR2 FQNEAQ (reference sequence). The CDR3 runs 16 residues. For the CDR3, the DNA is TGTGCCAGCAGCTTAGCGCGAGACAGGGGGCGTGAGACCCAGTACTTC. The encoded protein is CASSLARDRGRETQYF.

The chain links TRBV9 to TRBJ2-3; TRBD1 is a possible D gene (5 bases). The CDR3 extends over 16 amino acids. The V end was cut by 0 bases, the J end by 2 bases, with 13 bases between. Germline V lookup: CDR1 SGDLS, CDR2 YYNGEE. In nucleotides, the CDR3 is TGTGCCAGCAGCGTAGGAGAAGGGGTAAACACAGATACGCAGTATTTT. This translates into CASSVGEGVNTDTQYF.

CDR3 DNA: TGCAGTGCTCTCGACAGGGGGTTAGCAGATACGCAGTATTTT. It codes for CSALDRGLADTQYF. The chain carries TRBV20-1 and TRBJ2-3; TRBD1 matches 9 bases. J was trimmed by 4 bases and V by 5 bases; bases with no gene match: 7. The germline V gene encodes CDR1 DFQATT and CDR2 SNEGSKA (reference sequence). The CDR3 covers 14 residues.